What follows describes a single T cell receptor beta chain. What it recognizes is unknown. With 60 Vbeta and 13 Jbeta primers, the PCR was carried out. TCRdb's copy holds only in-frame clones and misses some; the assay was immunoSEQ multiplex PCR. Of around 170,000 clones in the sample, roughly 85% were seen once. This sample was taken from a study of cytomegalovirus exposure and HLA in healthy donors. Likely unrecorded immune exposures existed in these nominally healthy donors. Germline V gene data show CDR1 as LNHDA and CDR2 as SQIVND (reference sequence). Trimming removed 6 bases from V and 4 bases from J, with 16 bases in between. This CDR3 has 15 residues. Study-level results: Later, TCR association rates were found to vary by HLA locus, highest for DRB1 and lowest for HLA-C.

Sequencing was carried out using PBMCs. The TCR originated in a woman in her thirties or forties in good health and CMV-seronegative. The chain recombines TRBV19 with TRBJ2-4; possible D gene TRBD1, 5 bases. DNA for the CDR3: TGTGCCAGTAGCGTGACAAGGGGCTTTAAAAACATTCAGTACTTC. This codes for CASSVTRGFKNIQYF.